Included here is one T cell receptor (beta chain) sequence, with context. What it recognizes is unknown. This sample is drawn from a study of cytomegalovirus exposure and HLA in healthy donors. The CDR3 covers 15 residues. The germline V gene has CDR1 SEHNR and CDR2 FQNEAQ (reference sequence). V lost 4 bases to trimming and J lost 4 bases; unmatched junction nucleotides: 6. PCR was performed using 60 Vbeta and 13 Jbeta primers. The protocol was immunoSEQ multiplex PCR, while the TCRdb copy is restricted to in-frame clones and leaves out a portion. The table has more than 110,000 clones, 73% seen once. Findings and limits, study-wide: Reportedly, TCR beta sequences accurately predicted HLA-A and HLA-B alleles in most subjects. The study flagged approximately 180 TCR beta chains as cytomegalovirus-associated. A later analysis reportedly found that, within productive TCRs, an Asian-associated ancestry cluster had fewer N-insertions than the mean observed across the 666 donors.

This donor has no recorded CMV serostatus. The material sequenced was PBMCs. The chain links TRBV7-9 to TRBJ2-1; TRBD1 aligns across 8 bases. The sequence was obtained from a human donor in good health. The CDR3 bases are TGTGCCAGCAGCTACCCGGGACAGGCGTACAATGAGCAGTTCTTC. Its protein product is CASSYPGQAYNEQFF.